Each of the 15 T cell receptor beta chains below was sequenced from the same sample in a study of T-cell memory formation after mild COVID-19. TCRdb called the 5' RACE reads again in MiXCR, with one record for every CDR3 protein. The sample yields about 560,000 distinct CDR3 sequences, around 15% seen once. Sequencing input: PBMCs or a T cell subset sorted from them (not recorded which). The source of these receptors is an adult woman who had mild COVID-19 (a few samples of this study predate the infection). Cell type and time point are not known.

The gene calls are TRBV29-1 and TRBJ2-1; 10 nucleotides match TRBD1. J was trimmed by 2 bases and V by 4 bases; bases with no gene match: 5. Germline V lookup: CDR1 SQVTM, CDR2 ANQGSEA. This CDR3 spans 15 amino acids. This CDR3 reads CSVGLTGGTYNEQFF. CDR3 nucleotides: TGCAGCGTTGGCCTGACAGGGGGCACCTACAATGAGCAGTTCTTC.

This clonotype was observed at least ten times. The chain employs TRBV5-1 and TRBJ2-7, with TRBD1 identical over 10 bases. V was clipped by 4 bases and J by 4 bases; unmatched bases: 5. CDR1 is SGHRS and CDR2 is YFSETQ in the germline V gene. The length of the CDR3 is 14 residues. The CDR3 sequence: CASSGTGAIYEQYF. The CDR3 DNA reads as TGCGCCAGCAGCGGGACAGGGGCGATATACGAGCAGTACTTC.

The table lists this clonotype with many counts. The chain employs TRBV29-1 and TRBJ2-7, with TRBD1 matching over 8 bases. The CDR3 is 15 amino acids. Trimming took 6 bases from V and 1 from J; bases not matched to a gene: 11. Germline V gene lookup returns CDR1 SQVTM and CDR2 ANQGSEA. CDR3 DNA sequence: TGCAGCGTCGGGGGCTGGGACAGGACGTCCTACGAGCAGTACTTC. Protein product: CSVGGWDRTSYEQYF.

The chain employs TRBV24-1 and TRBJ2-3; D uncertain. CDR3 length: 15 residues. CDR1 KGHDR and CDR2 SFDVKD come from the germline V gene. Trimming left V 5 bases short and J 0 bases short, with 11 bases between. CDR3 bases: TGTGCCACCAGTGGGGGTACGTATAGCACAGATACGCAGTATTTT. Amino acids: CATSGGTYSTDTQYF.

This clonotype was found many times. V usage is TRBV5-5 and J usage is TRBJ1-1, with D perhaps matching TRBD1 (5 bases). The CDR3 has 14 residues. The germline V gene encodes CDR1 SGHKS and CDR2 YYEKEE (reference sequence). V gave up 0 bases and J gave up 3 bases, with 9 bases separating them. CDR3 sequence (DNA): TGTGCCAGCAGCTTGGAACCACAGGACACTGAAGCTTTCTTT. This sequence encodes CASSLEPQDTEAFF.

The rearrangement joins TRBV7-6 to TRBJ1-1; TRBD1 agrees at 8 bases. Germline V CDR1 and CDR2: SGHVS, FNYEAQ. With V trimmed by 5 bases and J by 4 bases, 6 bases remained unmatched. The CDR3 runs 14 residues. Here the CDR3 DNA reads TGTGCCAGCAGCGAACAGGGGGGAGGCACTGAAGCTTTCTTT. It translates to CASSEQGGGTEAFF.

This clonotype showed up many times. V is TRBV20-1 and J is TRBJ2-7; D remains unclear. CDR3 size: 12 residues. Germline-derived CDR1 and CDR2 are DFQATT and SNEGSKA (reference sequence). V was shortened by 4 bases and J by 5 bases, with 12 bases between the two germline ends. The CDR3 bases are TGCAGTGCTACTGTCTCCCTCCACGAGCAGTACTTC. Protein: CSATVSLHEQYF.

This clonotype was found a few times. The chain is built from TRBV11-2 and TRBJ2-7; no definite D call. CDR1 is SGHAT, CDR2 FQNNGV, per germline. Trimming took 5 bases from V and 3 from J, leaving 17 bases between them. This CDR3 is 15 amino acids long. CDR3 DNA sequence: TGTGCCAGCAGCCAAGAAGTTACCCCCCTCTACGAGCAGTACTTC. Protein product: CASSQEVTPLYEQYF.

The chain employs TRBV5-4 and TRBJ2-3; D unresolved. V lost 7 bases and J 3 bases, leaving 6 bases between the germline ends. Germline V gene data show CDR1 as SGHNT and CDR2 as YYREEE (reference sequence). This CDR3 contains 11 residues. CDR3 residues: CASLGTDTQYF. The CDR3 region has the DNA TGTGCCAGCCTCGGGACAGATACGCAGTATTTT.

V is TRBV4-1 and J is TRBJ2-1, with D perhaps matching TRBD1 (6 bases). The length of the CDR3 is 13 residues. The V gene lost 5 bases and the J gene lost 6 bases, with 11 bases spanning the gap. The germline V gene encodes CDR1 MGHRA and CDR2 YSYEKL. The CDR3, as DNA: TGCGCCAGCAGCATCGGGACATTCAATGAGCAGTTCTTC. Encoded protein: CASSIGTFNEQFF.

This chain links TRBV7-2 with TRBJ2-1, with 7 bases fitting TRBD2. CDR3 length: 13 residues. Germline V gene data show CDR1 as SGHTA and CDR2 as FQGNSA. Germline trimming cut 4 bases from V and 9 bases from J; bases unmatched to any gene: 6. The CDR3 DNA sequence: TGTGCCAGCAGCTGGGACTATTCCGGTGAGCAGTTCTTC. Encoded protein: CASSWDYSGEQFF.

This clonotype has only one observation. The V call is TRBV27, the J call TRBJ1-2; D is undetermined. Deletions cut 0 bases from V and 4 bases from J, with 12 bases between. There are 15 residues in the CDR3. The germline gives CDR1 MNHEY, CDR2 SMNVEV (reference sequence). The DNA of the CDR3 is TGTGCCAGCAGTTTATCGGCACTCGCGGTCTATGGCTACACCTTC. It encodes CASSLSALAVYGYTF.

Here the CDR3 reads CSVEEGTTGELFF. The CDR3 DNA reads TGCAGCGTTGAAGAGGGCACCACCGGGGAGCTGTTTTTT. The chain combines TRBV29-1 with TRBJ2-2; no definite D call. CDR3 length equals 13 residues. Germline V lookup: CDR1 SQVTM, CDR2 ANQGSEA. The V end lost 0 bases, the J end lost 4 bases, and 6 bases lay between the germline ends.

The V gene is TRBV25-1, the J gene TRBJ2-7; TRBD2 aligns across 8 bases. The CDR3 contains 13 residues. Trimming cost V 8 bases and J 8 bases; bases outside gene matches: 11. CDR1 is MGHDK and CDR2 is SYGVNS in the germline V gene. The CDR3 DNA sequence: TGTGCCAGCTCCGCCGGGGGGGGCAGCAAGCAGTACTTC. Amino acids: CASSAGGGSKQYF.

This clonotype was observed a handful of times. The chain is built from TRBV7-8 and TRBJ1-1; weak D call: TRBD1 (5 bases). The CDR3 spans 15 residues. Germline CDR1 and CDR2: SGHVS and FQNEAQ. V was trimmed by 7 bases and J by 0 bases, leaving 15 bases between them. CDR3 sequence: CASTTEGLLNTEAFF. In DNA, the CDR3 is TGTGCCAGCACCACGGAGGGGCTTTTGAACACTGAAGCTTTCTTT.